This entry describes one T cell receptor (beta chain). This clonotype was seen repeatedly, ten times or more. What this receptor recognizes is not known. No base-level quality is on record; no much larger clone is a single base apart. A patient counted as having stable Graves' hyperthyroidism if no progression to ophthalmopathy occurred over 18 months of follow-up. Hyperthyroidism patients were newly diagnosed, with disease duration under 2 months, and aged 18 to 65 years. Exclusion was applied to patients with uncontrolled infections, other autoimmune diseases, pregnancy or lactation. Diagnoses relied on clinical symptoms, serum thyroxine and TRAb, thyroid ultrasound and orbital computed tomography. PBMCs were separated from over 9 ml of fresh peripheral blood using Ficoll-Paque density gradient centrifugation. Trizol reagent was used to extract total RNA, and RNA quality was then checked on an Agilent 2100 Bioanalyzer.

From the cysteine up to the phenylalanine, the CDR3 has a length of 17 residues. Left in the record is the CDR3 DNA by itself, 51 bases read in frame from the first base. V lost 5 bases and J lost 4 bases; the stretch between them is 18 bases long. The CDR1 and CDR2 encoded by the germline V gene are MDHEN and SYDVKM. This sample is part of a study of T cells in Graves' hyperthyroidism and ophthalmopathy (dated by TCRdb to the late 2010s). The study in broad terms: Peripheral blood was collected at initial diagnosis, before any treatment. Prospective prediction of ophthalmopathy was tested in an independent validation cohort consisting of fewer than 20 hyperthyroidism patients and around 17 patients who later progressed to ophthalmopathy. The paper reports TCR Vbeta CDR3 sequencing of about 140 peripheral blood samples: some 44 ophthalmopathy, fewer than 80 hyperthyroidism and approximately 17 progressor patients. The roughly 91 discovery patients were randomly divided into training and test sets at a 7:3 ratio. Once sampling was done, hyperthyroidism patients were given methimazole at a starting dose of 30 mg daily, whereas ophthalmopathy patients were given high-dose intravenous methylprednisolone. The study also compared thyroid tissue and blood T-cell repertoires from over 5 Graves' hyperthyroidism patients. To identify TCR V-J signatures that set the groups apart, the researchers used a discovery cohort of 100 patients, made up of 40 to 45 with Graves' ophthalmopathy and 55 to 65 with stable Graves' hyperthyroidism. Beyond this particular receptor, the publication reports: In validation, the model predicted progression to ophthalmopathy a median of about 6.5 months before onset, with 70% to 71% sensitivity and roughly 77% specificity. A 13 V-J signature model separated ophthalmopathy from stable hyperthyroidism, with about 88% sensitivity and 81.08% specificity in cross-validation and 80%/75% in testing. Most expanded thyroid clonotypes (frequency above 0.001) were also detected in blood, a finding suggesting that blood repertoires may reflect thyroid immune responses. No statistical method was used to fix the sample size in advance, and group allocation was not hidden from the investigators.

Amplification of TCR beta CDR3 regions was carried out from RNA transcripts. For the first round of RT-PCR on the TCR CDR3, the HTBI primer set was used together with the Qiagen OneStep RT-PCR kit. Libraries were constructed in a second round of multiplex PCR, after which size selection and purification were performed. The libraries were sequenced on an Illumina HiSeq2000 using paired-end 100 bp reads. Regarding the original processing steps: Raw data were processed with SOAPnuke, discarding reads with adapters, uncalled bases, mean Phred below 15, or no exact constant-primer or identifier match. High-quality paired reads were merged using COPE v1.2.5, and each unique nucleotide sequence was defined as a clonotype. Clonotypes were aligned to IMGT TRBV, TRBD and TRBJ reference segments using MiTCR v1.1. Analysis was restricted to V-J combinations with a frequency above 0.0001, which covered roughly 99% of repertoires. The TCS score was defined as F50 (clonal expansion) divided by E x V (chaos), with BLOSUM62-based TCRdist calculated between CDR3 peptides within each V-J. Welch's t-statistics and random forest reduced just over 500 V-J features to 13, which were used in a naive Bayes classifier (R e1071). TCRdb applied fastp at Q25 and MiXCR to the public reads, then kept only in-frame beta chains. When rows share a CDR3 protein, they turn into one entry using the most common DNA and genes. What appears here as the V and J calls and clone size reflects TCRdb's work, not the paper's. This sample has approximately 420,000 distinct CDR3 sequences in its table, and more than 12% of those were observed once. The top ten clones comprise less than 35% of the sample.

The chain is assembled from TRBV28 and TRBJ2-6, with no confident D gene call. The origin of this receptor is a woman younger than 45 with Graves' hyperthyroidism. Material for sequencing was blood. CDR3 loop: CASSPSAMVAGANVLTF. The DNA sequence is TGTGCCAGCAGTCCGTCGGCGATGGTTGCGGGGGCCAACGTCCTGACTTTC.